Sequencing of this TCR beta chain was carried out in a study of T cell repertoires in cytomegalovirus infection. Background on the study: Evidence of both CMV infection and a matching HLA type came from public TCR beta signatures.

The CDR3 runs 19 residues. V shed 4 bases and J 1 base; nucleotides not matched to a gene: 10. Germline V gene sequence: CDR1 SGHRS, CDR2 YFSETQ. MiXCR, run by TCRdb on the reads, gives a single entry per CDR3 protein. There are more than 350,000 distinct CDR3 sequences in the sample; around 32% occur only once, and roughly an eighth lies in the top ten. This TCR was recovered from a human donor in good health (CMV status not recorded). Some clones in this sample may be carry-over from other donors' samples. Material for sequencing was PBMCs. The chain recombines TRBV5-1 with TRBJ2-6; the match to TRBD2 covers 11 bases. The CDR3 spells CASSLGTSGQTSGANVLTF. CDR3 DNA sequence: TGCGCCAGCAGCCTAGGGACTAGCGGACAGACGTCTGGGGCCAACGTCCTGACTTTC. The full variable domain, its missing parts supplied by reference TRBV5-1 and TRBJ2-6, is KAGVTQTPRYLIKTRGQQVTLSCSPISGHRSVSWYQQTPGQGLQFLFEYFSETQRNKGNFPGRFSGRQFSNSRSEMNVSTLELGDSALYLCASSLGTSGQTSGANVLTFGAGSRLTVL.